A selection of T cell receptor beta chains follows, all from one sample in a study of shared clonotypes between healthy human individuals. This table comes from immunoSEQ multiplex PCR, and its TCRdb copy is limited to in-frame clones, with some not included. Of approximately 2,000,000 clones in the sample, roughly 93% are singletons; the top ten hold more than 1.5%. The specimen was naive CD8+ T cells from PBMCs. The receptors derive from a man between 18 and 35 years old in good health. Some clones in this sample may be carry-over from other donors' samples. Each CDR3 is given with its conserved first and last residue. A D gene is named only where the DNA matches it firmly. Rows may omit the clone size; those that give it use once, few, many or a size class.

D gene,clone size,V gene,J gene,CDR3 protein,CDR3 DNA
NA,NA,TRBV27,TRBJ2-7,CASSMFRGSSYEQYF,TGTGCCAGCAGTATGTTCCGGGGGAGCTCCTACGAGCAGTACTTC
TRBD2,NA,TRBV2,TRBJ2-5,CATGLAVQETQYF,TGTGCCACGGGACTAGCGGTCCAAGAGACCCAGTACTTC
NA,NA,TRBV7-2,TRBJ2-7,CASSLRLNYEQYF,TGTGCCAGCAGCTTACGACTGAATTACGAGCAGTACTTC
NA,NA,TRBV28,TRBJ2-1,CASSLFGGGDEQFF,TGTGCCAGCAGTTTATTTGGGGGTGGAGATGAGCAGTTCTTC
TRBD1,NA,TRBV19,TRBJ1-1,CASSIWDRGNTEAFF,TGTGCCAGTAGTATATGGGACAGGGGAAACACTGAAGCTTTCTTT
NA,NA,TRBV19,TRBJ1-4,CASSIKDPNEKLFF,TGTGCCAGTAGTATAAAAGACCCTAATGAAAAACTGTTTTTT
NA,once,TRBV5-4,TRBJ2-5,CASSFTRETHQETQYF,TGTGCCAGCAGCTTTACGAGGGAAACCCATCAAGAGACCCAGTACTTC
NA,NA,TRBV7-9,TRBJ1-2,CASSHSDSYYGYTF,TGTGCCAGCAGCCATTCAGACAGCTACTATGGCTACACCTTC
TRBD2,NA,TRBV6-4,TRBJ2-7,CASSLLAGMVSYEQYF,TGTGCCAGCAGCCTACTAGCGGGTATGGTATCCTACGAGCAGTACTTC
NA,NA,TRBV4-2,TRBJ2-7,CASSQSWLGYEQYF,TGTGCCAGCAGCCAATCATGGCTGGGGTACGAGCAGTACTTC
TRBD2,NA,TRBV13,TRBJ2-1,CASSLGTSGKRYNEQFF,TGTGCCAGCAGCTTAGGCACGAGCGGGAAAAGATACAATGAGCAGTTCTTC
NA,few,TRBV7-9,TRBJ1-1,CASSLGQGNTEAFF,TGTGCCAGCAGCTTGGGGCAGGGGAACACTGAAGCTTTCTTT
NA,NA,TRBV7-2,TRBJ2-7,CASSPLRPRELREQYF,TGTGCCAGCAGCCCCCTGAGGCCGCGGGAACTACGAGAGCAGTACTTC
NA,NA,TRBV9,TRBJ2-7,CASSLRANYEQYF,TGTGCCAGCAGCCTGAGGGCGAATTACGAGCAGTACTTC
TRBD1,NA,TRBV7-9,TRBJ1-1,CASSPDRGGMNTEAFF,TGTGCCAGCAGCCCAGACAGGGGAGGAATGAACACTGAAGCTTTCTTT
NA,NA,TRBV9,TRBJ2-7,CASSAHGATGSREQYF,TGTGCCAGCAGCGCCCATGGGGCGACCGGGTCCCGCGAGCAGTACTTC
TRBD2,NA,TRBV29-1,TRBJ2-1,CSLSGSEGFNEQFF,TGCAGCCTCAGCGGGAGCGAGGGATTCAATGAGCAGTTCTTC
NA,NA,TRBV27,TRBJ2-2,CASSFSSTATNTGELFF,TGTGCCAGCAGTTTCTCATCGACAGCCACGAACACCGGGGAGCTGTTTTTT
NA,NA,TRBV29-1,TRBJ2-7,CSALEGYEQYF,TGCAGCGCGCTGGAGGGTTACGAGCAGTACTTC
TRBD1,NA,TRBV7-9,TRBJ2-7,CASSFVPGQGPYEQYF,TGTGCCAGCAGCTTTGTCCCGGGACAGGGACCCTACGAGCAGTACTTC
NA,NA,TRBV7-3,TRBJ2-3,CASSPLGGTQYF,TGTGCCAGCAGCCCACTAGGGGGTACGCAGTATTTT
TRBD2,NA,TRBV9,TRBJ2-5,CASSSGTSNRETQYF,TGTGCCAGCAGCTCCGGGACTAGCAATCGGGAGACCCAGTACTTC
TRBD1,NA,TRBV14,TRBJ2-5,CASSSRTGSETQYF,TGTGCCAGCAGCTCACGGACAGGTTCGGAGACCCAGTACTTC
NA,once,TRBV28,TRBJ2-2,CASSLGSWPGELFF,TGTGCCAGCAGTTTAGGAAGCTGGCCCGGGGAGCTGTTTTTT
NA,NA,TRBV2,TRBJ1-1,CASLPWGNTEAFF,TGTGCCAGCCTCCCTTGGGGCAACACTGAAGCTTTCTTT
TRBD1,once,TRBV15,TRBJ2-7,CATSIGDRQSYEQYF,TGTGCCACCAGCATCGGGGACAGGCAAAGTTACGAGCAGTACTTC
NA,NA,TRBV19,TRBJ2-3,CASSWWGCLVGPDTQYF,TGTGCCAGTAGTTGGTGGGGGTGTCTAGTGGGGCCAGATACGCAGTATTTT
NA,once,TRBV4-3,TRBJ2-7,CASSQDVLLEQYF,TGCGCCAGCAGCCAAGATGTCCTACTCGAGCAGTACTTC
NA,NA,TRBV6-5,TRBJ2-7,CASSYSEDHGNLEQYF,TGTGCCAGCAGTTACTCTGAGGATCACGGGAATCTCGAGCAGTACTTC
NA,NA,TRBV23-1,TRBJ2-7,CASTLRGRTAVHYEQYF,TGCGCCAGCACCCTCAGGGGAAGGACAGCCGTCCACTACGAGCAGTACTTC
NA,few,TRBV7-9,TRBJ2-3,CASSLGADTQYF,TGTGCCAGCAGCTTAGGAGCAGATACGCAGTATTTT
TRBD2,NA,TRBV27,TRBJ2-7,CASSGEGSYEQYF,TGTGCCAGCAGTGGGGAGGGCTCCTACGAGCAGTACTTC
TRBD1,NA,TRBV9,TRBJ1-1,CASSPGTARGNTEAFF,TGTGCCAGCAGCCCGGGGACAGCAAGAGGGAACACTGAAGCTTTCTTT
NA,NA,TRBV27,TRBJ2-3,CASSQAGAPKSTDTQYF,TGTGCCAGCAGTCAGGCCGGGGCTCCTAAGAGCACAGATACGCAGTATTTT
NA,NA,TRBV19,TRBJ1-2,CASTKPGTRYTF,TGTGCCAGTACCAAACCCGGGACGCGCTACACCTTC